The 8 T cell receptor beta chains below all came from one sample that was sequenced in a study of blood T cell repertoires in COVID-19. The assay was immunoSEQ multiplex PCR, and TCRdb's table has in-frame clones only and misses some. The sample has 60,000 to 100,000 clones; roughly 89% are singletons. The sequenced sample was peripheral blood. These receptors were obtained from a man between 45 and 60 years old with active COVID-19.

This clone turned up a few times. This chain uses TRBV20-1 with TRBJ1-1; D remains ambiguous. CDR3 length equals 10 residues. The ends were cut back, 4 bases at V and 7 bases at J, with 7 bases in the middle. The germline gives CDR1 DFQATT, CDR2 SNEGSKA (reference sequence). CDR3 sequence reads: CSAMRNEAFF. As DNA, the CDR3 is TGCAGTGCTATGCGAAATGAAGCTTTCTTT.

The V call is TRBV19, the J call TRBJ1-2, with 8 bases identical to TRBD1. The CDR3 contains 16 residues. Germline V gives CDR1 LNHDA, CDR2 SQIVND (reference sequence). V shed 4 bases and J 0 bases; nucleotides not matched to a gene: 7. The CDR3 loop is CASSTRTGPTNYGYTF. CDR3 nucleotides: TGTGCCAGTAGTACCCGGACAGGGCCGACTAACTATGGCTACACCTTC.

This chain connects TRBV19 to TRBJ2-5; D is perhaps TRBD1 (6 bases). Germline V gives CDR1 LNHDA, CDR2 SQIVND (reference sequence). The length of the CDR3 is 14 residues. Between the trimmed V and J ends, which lost 3 bases and 5 bases, there was a span of 13 bases. For the CDR3, the DNA is TGTGCCAGTAGTATCACAGGGATTATTGAGACCCAGTACTTC. Residues: CASSITGIIETQYF.

This sequence joins TRBV14 and TRBJ2-1, with D possibly TRBD2 on 5 matching bases. The V end lost 5 bases, the J end lost 16 bases, and 15 bases lay between the germline ends. The germline gives CDR1 SGHDN, CDR2 FVKESK. This CDR3 has 11 amino acids. The CDR3 DNA follows: TGTGCCAGCAGCGGCGGGCTAGTTGAATTCTTC. Protein product: CASSGGLVEFF. Full variable domain (remainder filled in from reference TRBV14 and TRBJ2-1): EAGVTQFPSHSVIEKGQTVTLRCDPISGHDNLYWYRRVMGKEIKFLLHFVKESKQDESGMPNNRFLAERTGGTYSTLKVQPAELEDSGVYFCASSGGLVEFFGPGTRLTVL.

V and J are TRBV27 and TRBJ2-5, with 12 nucleotides matching TRBD1. The junction had 7 bases not matched to a gene; V was cut back by 2 bases and J by 3 bases. CDR1 MNHEY and CDR2 SMNVEV come from the germline V gene (reference sequence). The CDR3 is made up of 17 amino acids. The DNA for the CDR3 is TGTGCCAGCAGTTTAAGGAAGGGACAGGGGGCCAAAGAGACCCAGTACTTC. Protein: CASSLRKGQGAKETQYF.

V and J are TRBV11-2 and TRBJ2-5, with 8 positions matching TRBD1. CDR1 and CDR2 from the germline V gene are SGHAT and FQNNGV. There are 13 residues in the CDR3. V shed 5 bases and J 6 bases; nucleotides not matched to a gene: 5. The CDR3 coding sequence is TGTGCCAGCAGCCCTCGGACAGGGAAGACCCAGTACTTC. Translated, it gives CASSPRTGKTQYF.

J is TRBJ2-3 and V is TRBV2; D possibly corresponds to TRBD1 (5 bases). Trimming took 6 bases from V and 5 from J, leaving 18 bases between them. There are 15 residues in the CDR3. Germline values: CDR1 SNHLY, CDR2 FYNNEI. CDR3 in DNA: TGTGCCAGCAGCCTGATAGTAGTAACAGGAGATACGCAGTATTTT. Protein: CASSLIVVTGDTQYF. Full variable domain (outside the CDR3, taken from reference TRBV2 and TRBJ2-3): EPEVTQTPSHQVTQMGQEVILRCVPISNHLYFYWYRQILGQKVEFLVSFYNNEISEKSEIFDDQFSVERPDGSNFTLKIRSTKLEDSAMYFCASSLIVVTGDTQYFGPGTRLTVL.

This chain connects TRBV11-3 to TRBJ2-5; 12 positions agree with TRBD1. The J segment lost 7 bases and the V segment lost 4 bases, leaving 7 bases of the junction unmatched. The germline V gene encodes CDR1 SGHNT and CDR2 YENEEA. The CDR3 extends over 15 amino acids. As DNA, the CDR3 is TGTGCCAGCAGCTCCGGGACAGGGGGCGAGTGGACCCAGTACTTC. Amino acid sequence: CASSSGTGGEWTQYF. Using reference TRBV11-3 and TRBJ2-5 for the parts outside the CDR3, the full variable domain is EAGVVQSPRYKIIEKKQPVAFWCNPISGHNTLYWYLQNLGQGPELLIRYENEEAVDDSQLPKDRFSAERLKGVDSTLKIQPAELGDSAVYLCASSSGTGGEWTQYFGPGTRLLVL.